This T cell receptor beta chain was sequenced in a study of monozygotic twins with inflammatory bowel disease. Findings and limits, study-wide: Immunosuppressive treatments differing between patients may have added repertoire variability. Clonotype sharing was lower in IBD patients than healthy twins, most markedly with disease activity.

The V gene's germline CDR1 is SSHAT and CDR2 FNYEAQ (reference sequence). The CDR3 totals 13 residues. Each UMI, carrying a 6-nucleotide sample barcode, came from template switching. For each CDR3 protein, TCRdb gives one entry from its re-call of the 5' RACE reads, without DNA. This sample's clone table lists fewer than 350,000 distinct CDR3 sequences. As concerns this clonotype: Its antigen remains unidentified.

Input material: blood. The chain has TRBV7-7 and TRBJ2-5; the TCRdb call, TRBD1, lacks DNA for checking. This receptor was taken from a human donor with ulcerative colitis or Crohn's disease, or a healthy co-twin of an affected twin (not recorded which). The CDR3 reads CASSTWDGVTQYF.